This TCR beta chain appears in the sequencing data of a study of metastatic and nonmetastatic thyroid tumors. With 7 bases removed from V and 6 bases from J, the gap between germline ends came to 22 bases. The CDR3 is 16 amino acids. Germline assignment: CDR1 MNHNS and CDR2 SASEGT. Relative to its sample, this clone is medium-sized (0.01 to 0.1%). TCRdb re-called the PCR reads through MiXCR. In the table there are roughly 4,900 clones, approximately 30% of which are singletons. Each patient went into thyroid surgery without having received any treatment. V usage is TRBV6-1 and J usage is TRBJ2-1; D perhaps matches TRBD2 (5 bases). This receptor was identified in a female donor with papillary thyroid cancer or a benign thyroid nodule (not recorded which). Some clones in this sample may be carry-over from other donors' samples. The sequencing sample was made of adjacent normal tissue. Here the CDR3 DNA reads TGTGCCAGCACCCCATTCGATCTTCTAGGAGGCAATGAGCAGTTCTTC. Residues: CASTPFDLLGGNEQFF.